This T cell receptor beta chain emerged from a study of cytotoxic CD8 clonotypes in ibrutinib-treated CLL. Study in general: Among patients, around 25 responded partially and 2 completely; roughly 14 then stayed remitted and around 12 progressed after median approximately 68 months.

Points from the study as a whole: In comparison with age-matched healthy donors, baseline clonality was higher and tracked circulating CD8+ T-cell counts.

Germline V lookup: CDR1 GTSNPN, CDR2 SVGIG (reference sequence). CDR3 size: 14 residues. Trimming removed 5 bases from V and 6 bases from J, with 17 bases in between. Deep sequencing aimed at 1 in 200,000 to 1 in 1 million T cells' resolution. Data came from immunoSEQ multiplex PCR; TCRdb stores just in-frame clones and leaves some out. The repertoire includes about 40,000 clones, 55% to 75% of them detected once, and roughly a tenth sits in the top ten. Note on this clone: Its antigen remains unidentified.

Sequences were derived from PBMCs, sampled at disease progression, from a patient treated with ibrutinib. The receptor was isolated from a human donor with chronic lymphocytic leukemia. The J gene is TRBJ1-5, the V gene TRBV30; perhaps TRBD1 as D (5 bases). CDR3 loop: CAWGRGEVGQPQHF. CDR3 DNA sequence: TGTGCCTGGGGCCGGGGGGAAGTCGGTCAGCCCCAGCATTTT.